This TCR beta chain was sequenced in a study of cytomegalovirus exposure and HLA in healthy donors. Study information: Genotyping showed around 81% of almost 400 donors falling in the Caucasian-associated ancestry cluster. Study-level results: Among TCR beta chains, those listed as cytomegalovirus-associated numbered under 200. The availability of immune exposure information extended only to CMV serostatus.

In this sample, this clone turned up a few times. What it binds is not known. Germline values: CDR1 GTSNPN, CDR2 SVGIG (reference sequence). The CDR3 has 13 residues. Trimming stripped 2 bases from V and 4 bases from J, with 10 bases between. PCR employed 60 Vbeta and 13 Jbeta primers. Measured with immunoSEQ multiplex PCR; TCRdb has only the in-frame clones, and not every one. The top ten clones hold approximately 1.5% of a sample with 130,000 or so clones, about 77% of them seen once. The TCR originated in a woman between 35 and 50 years old in good health and CMV-seronegative. Sequenced input: PBMCs. The rearrangement links TRBV30 to TRBJ2-3; D gene unclear. The DNA of the CDR3 is TGTGCCTGGAGTAACCCCGGGTCAGATACGCAGTATTTT. Encoded protein: CAWSNPGSDTQYF.